The rows below give T cell receptor beta chains drawn from one sample of a study of beta chain features in type 1 diabetes. TCRdb's table, derived via immunoSEQ multiplex PCR, lists solely in-frame clones and lacks some. The sample shows roughly 610,000 clones, roughly a sixth of them seen only once. Sequenced input: naive CD4+ T cells from blood. The receptors derive from a young man in good health. CDR3s include the opening cysteine and the closing phenylalanine or tryptophan. The order of the fields is D gene, J gene, CDR3 length, clone size, V gene, CDR3 DNA, CDR3 protein. D genes are given only for firm matches. Where a row states a size, it is once, few, many or the class of an expanded clone; other rows omit it.

>TRBD1|TRBJ1-1|13|few|TRBV5-6
TGTGCCAGCAGCGAACAGGGGTCCCCTGAAGCTTTCTTT
CASSEQGSPEAFF
>.|TRBJ1-1|13|.|TRBV7-3
TGTGCCAGCAGCCCTGGGGGAGGCGCTAAGGCTTTCTTT
CASSPGGGAKAFF
>.|TRBJ2-1|13|few|TRBV7-2
TGTGCCAGCAGTGGGGTGGGGTTCAATGAGCAGTTCTTC
CASSGVGFNEQFF
>.|TRBJ1-5|12|few|TRBV29-1
TGCAGCGCGGGGACCCCAAATCAGCCCCAGCATTTT
CSAGTPNQPQHF
>TRBD1|TRBJ1-1|15|few|TRBV9
TGTGCCAGCAGCGGACAGGGCTGGGGGAACACTGAAGCTTTCTTT
CASSGQGWGNTEAFF
>TRBD1|TRBJ1-2|15|.|TRBV4-1
TGCGCCAGCAGCCAACCGGGACAGGGAGTCTATGGCTACACCTTC
CASSQPGQGVYGYTF
>TRBD2|TRBJ2-3|15|few|TRBV5-1
TGCGCCAGCAGCCCCGCCGGGACTAGGGTAGATACGCAGTATTTT
CASSPAGTRVDTQYF
>.|TRBJ2-3|14|few|TRBV5-1
TGCGCCAGCAGCTTGGCGTGGGAGACAGATACGCAGTATTTT
CASSLAWETDTQYF
>.|TRBJ1-1|15|.|TRBV18
TGTGCCAGCTCCCCATCAGGGGATCCGAACACTGAAGCTTTCTTT
CASSPSGDPNTEAFF
>.|TRBJ2-3|15|few|TRBV5-6
TGTGCCAGCAGTTTGGGAGCGGGCACCACAGATACGCAGTATTTT
CASSLGAGTTDTQYF
>.|TRBJ1-2|17|few|TRBV4-1
TGCGCCAGCAGCCAAGATAGGTTGGCAGGGAGTGACTATGGCTACACCTTC
CASSQDRLAGSDYGYTF
>TRBD2|TRBJ2-2|14|.|TRBV10-3
TGTGCCACCCGACTAGCGGGAGGGGACGGGGAGCTGTTTTTT
CATRLAGGDGELFF
>TRBD2|TRBJ2-1|15|.|TRBV11-2
TGTGCCAGCAGCTTAGTACTAGCGGGAGGGTCTGAGCAGTTCTTC
CASSLVLAGGSEQFF
>.|TRBJ2-7|14|.|TRBV28
TGTGCCAGCAGCGGGGCAGGGATATCCTACGAGCAGTACTTC
CASSGAGISYEQYF
>.|TRBJ2-5|15|few|TRBV5-1
TGCGCCAGCAGCTTAGGGCCCGGGTCACAAGAGACCCAGTACTTC
CASSLGPGSQETQYF
>.|TRBJ2-7|14|.|TRBV18
TGTGCCAGCTCACTAGATCTCAAGAGCCACGAGCAGTACTTC
CASSLDLKSHEQYF
>TRBD2|TRBJ2-3|14|few|TRBV5-5
TGTGCCAGCAGTTATACGGGGGGAACAGATACGCAGTATTTT
CASSYTGGTDTQYF
>.|TRBJ1-2|16|.|TRBV28
TGTGCCAGCAGCCCACCAGCATGGGGACGCAACTATGGCTACACCTTC
CASSPPAWGRNYGYTF
>.|TRBJ1-2|12|few|TRBV7-9
TGTGCCAGCAGCGCGGGGTCAAGTGGCTACACCTTC
CASSAGSSGYTF
>TRBD1|TRBJ2-7|13|.|TRBV6-5
TGTGCCAGCACCGGACAGGGATTCTACGAGCAGTACTTC
CASTGQGFYEQYF
>.|TRBJ2-5|14|few|TRBV5-4
TGTGCCAGCAGCTTGGTCGCAGGGTCGGAGACCCAGTACTTC
CASSLVAGSETQYF
>TRBD2|TRBJ2-1|14|few|TRBV6-5
TGTGCCAGCCGGGGACTAGCGGGATACAATGAGCAGTTCTTC
CASRGLAGYNEQFF
>.|TRBJ2-7|14|.|TRBV9
TGTGCCAGCAGCGTACGGCCAGGAATCTACGAGCAGTACTTC
CASSVRPGIYEQYF
>.|TRBJ1-1|13|few|TRBV5-6
TGTGCCAGCAGCTTGGGCCCGAACACTGAAGCTTTCTTT
CASSLGPNTEAFF
>.|TRBJ2-5|13|few|TRBV27
TGTGCCAGCAGTTTCCGGGGGACCGAGACCCAGTACTTC
CASSFRGTETQYF
>TRBD2|TRBJ2-1|18|.|TRBV19
TGTGCCAGTAGTATAGGCGGGACTAGCGTGAGCTCCTACAATGAGCAGTTCTTC
CASSIGGTSVSSYNEQFF
>TRBD1|TRBJ2-7|14|.|TRBV2
TGTGCCAGCACCAGACAGGGGAACACCTACGAGCAGTACTTC
CASTRQGNTYEQYF
>TRBD1|TRBJ2-2|15|.|TRBV2
TGTGCCAACCAACACCGACAGGGGAACACCGGGGAGCTGTTTTTT
CANQHRQGNTGELFF
>.|TRBJ2-2|13|.|TRBV7-2
TGTGCCAGCAGGACGGGGGTTGACGGGGAGCTGTTTTTT
CASRTGVDGELFF
>TRBD1|TRBJ1-2|15|.|TRBV9
TGTGCCAGCAGGCCTCTACAGGGGGCTGGAGATGGCTACACCTTC
CASRPLQGAGDGYTF
>.|TRBJ2-1|12|.|TRBV21-1
TGTGCCAGCAGCCGGAGGAGCAATGAGCAGTTCTTC
CASSRRSNEQFF
>.|TRBJ2-5|13|few|TRBV28
TGTGCCAGCCACACCCCGGGGTCCGGGACCCAGTACTTC
CASHTPGSGTQYF
>TRBD1|TRBJ2-5|15|.|TRBV28
TGTGCCAGCAGTCCATGGGACAGGGGGAGAGAGACCCAGTACTTC
CASSPWDRGRETQYF
>.|TRBJ2-7|16|.|TRBV5-8
TGTGCCAGCAGCTTAATAGGTACAGGGTTCTCTGGAGAGCAGTACTTC
CASSLIGTGFSGEQYF
>.|TRBJ1-4|11|few|TRBV20-1
TGCAGTGCTAGTCCAAATGAAAAACTGTTTTTT
CSASPNEKLFF
>.|TRBJ2-5|15|.|TRBV30
TGTGCCTGGAGTCTTCTATTCCGGACTCAAGAGACCCAGTACTTC
CAWSLLFRTQETQYF
>TRBD1|TRBJ1-3|14|few|TRBV28
TGTGCCAGCAGATGGACAGGGGCTGGAAACACCATATATTTT
CASRWTGAGNTIYF
>.|TRBJ2-4|15|.|TRBV9
TGTGCCAGCAGCGTAGGCTCGATGAGGGACCCACTAGAGTACTTC
CASSVGSMRDPLEYF
>.|TRBJ1-3|16|few|TRBV4-2
TGTGCCAGCAGCCAAAGAGGGTCGTACTCTGGAAACACCATATATTTT
CASSQRGSYSGNTIYF
>TRBD2|TRBJ2-2|16|few|TRBV7-6
TGTGCCAGCAGCCCTGGACTAGCCGCGAACACCGGGGAGCTGTTTTTT
CASSPGLAANTGELFF
>TRBD2|TRBJ2-1|16|.|TRBV5-1
TGCGCCAGCAGCCCCTCGTTAGCGGGAACCTACAATGAGCAGTTCTTC
CASSPSLAGTYNEQFF
>TRBD2|TRBJ2-1|17|.|TRBV19
TGTGCCAGCCCCCCCCCACTAGCGGGGGGGCTGGACAATGAGCAGTTCTTC
CASPPPLAGGLDNEQFF
>.|TRBJ2-6|17|few|TRBV4-3
TGCGCCAGCAGCCAAGACAGTCGGATCTCTGGGGCCAACGTCCTGACTTTC
CASSQDSRISGANVLTF
>.|TRBJ1-1|14|.|TRBV9
TGTGCCAGCAGCGTCGACAGCTATAACACTGAAGCTTTCTTT
CASSVDSYNTEAFF
>.|TRBJ1-2|12|few|TRBV7-2
TGTGCCAGCAGCTTATATTGGGGAGGCTACACCTTC
CASSLYWGGYTF
>.|TRBJ2-5|15|.|TRBV7-9
TGTGCCAGCAGCTCCTTACTCCTAATGGGGGAGACCCAGTACTTC
CASSSLLLMGETQYF
>.|TRBJ2-7|13|few|TRBV10-3
TGTGCCATCAGTGGTGTGGGGGCCTACGAGCAGTACTTC
CAISGVGAYEQYF
>TRBD2|TRBJ2-1|15|.|TRBV10-3
TGTGCCATCAGCTCGACTAGCGGGGGTTACAATGAGCAGTTCTTC
CAISSTSGGYNEQFF
>.|TRBJ2-4|12|few|TRBV7-2
TGTGCCAGCAGCCCCCAGGGAAACATTCAGTACTTC
CASSPQGNIQYF
>TRBD1|TRBJ2-1|15|.|TRBV7-2
TGTGCCAGCAGCTCGCGGACAGGGACATACAATGAGCAGTTCTTC
CASSSRTGTYNEQFF
>.|TRBJ1-2|11|.|TRBV6-6
TGTGCCAGCAGTTTTCTTTTAAGCTACACCTTC
CASSFLLSYTF
>TRBD2|TRBJ2-7|16|few|TRBV4-2
TGTGCCAGCAGCCAAGGTTCGTCTAGCGGCGCTTACGAGCAGTACTTC
CASSQGSSSGAYEQYF